This is a list of T cell receptor beta chains from one sample in a study of OX40 agonist ivuxolimab in advanced cancers. The repertoire was sequenced with immunoSEQ multiplex PCR; TCRdb's copy has only in-frame clones and lacks some. There are about 50,000 clones in the sample; roughly nine tenths occur only once, and just under 5% lies in the top ten. The sample in question was CD4+ or CD8+ T cells sorted from blood, obtained in a trial of the OX40 agonist ivuxolimab. These receptors were collected from an adult with an advanced solid tumor such as melanoma, head and neck, liver or kidney cancer. Both conserved end residues are part of each CDR3. D genes are given only for firm matches. Some rows mark clone size as missing; the rest say once, few, many or name a class of expanded clone.

D gene,V gene,clone size,J gene,CDR3 DNA,CDR3 protein
TRBD1,TRBV5-4,once,TRBJ1-2,TGTGCCAGCAGCTTACACCAGGGACAGAACTATGGCTACACCTTC,CASSLHQGQNYGYTF
TRBD1,TRBV29-1,-,TRBJ2-2,TGCAGCGTTGAAATTAGAGGGGGCGCTACCGGGGAGCTGTTTTTT,CSVEIRGGATGELFF
TRBD1,TRBV7-9,-,TRBJ1-2,TGTGCCAGCAGCTCAACTCCGACAGGGGGTAACTATGGCTACACCTTC,CASSSTPTGGNYGYTF
-,TRBV29-1,once,TRBJ1-1,TGCAGCGCCAGAGACACAAACACTGAAGCTTTCTTT,CSARDTNTEAFF
-,TRBV11-2,-,TRBJ1-1,TGTGCCAGCAGCCCGAGTGGGGGCGGCACTGAAGCTTTCTTT,CASSPSGGGTEAFF
TRBD2,TRBV4-1,-,TRBJ2-7,TGCGCCAGCAGCCCGACTAGCGGGGCCTACGAGCAGTACTTC,CASSPTSGAYEQYF
-,TRBV19,-,TRBJ1-1,TGTGCCAGTAGTCCCCTTGGGGGCGGCTCCACTGAAGCTTTCTTT,CASSPLGGGSTEAFF
-,TRBV4-2,once,TRBJ2-7,TGTGCCAGCAGCCAAGGGAACTACGAGCAGTACTTC,CASSQGNYEQYF
TRBD1,TRBV5-1,medium-sized,TRBJ2-2,TGCGCCAGCAGCCTCGACACCCATCAGGGGGCTGTTTCGAACACCGGGGAGCTGTTTTTT,CASSLDTHQGAVSNTGELFF
-,TRBV5-1,-,TRBJ2-5,TGCGCCAGCAGCGCCATGGGGGACCAAGAGACCCAGTACTTC,CASSAMGDQETQYF
-,TRBV19,-,TRBJ1-5,TGTGCCAGTAGTACGGGGTTATTCCAGCCCCAGCATTTT,CASSTGLFQPQHF
-,TRBV27,-,TRBJ2-5,TGTGCCAGCATAAGAGGATTCGAACGGCGGGAGACCCAGTACTTC,CASIRGFERRETQYF
TRBD2,TRBV9,once,TRBJ2-7,TGTGCCAGCAGCGGGGGACTAGCGGGAGCTAAGGAGCAGTACTTC,CASSGGLAGAKEQYF
-,TRBV5-1,-,TRBJ2-2,TGCGCCAGCAGCTTGGCAGCGGGCCTCCTGCTCGGGGAGCTGTTTTTT,CASSLAAGLLLGELFF
-,TRBV5-5,-,TRBJ2-7,TGTGCCAGCAGCTTGGAATTGGGGACACGCTACGAGCAGTACTTC,CASSLELGTRYEQYF
-,TRBV15,-,TRBJ1-2,TGTGCCACCAGCCCCCAAAGGGCTGACTATGGCTACACCTTC,CATSPQRADYGYTF
-,TRBV4-2,-,TRBJ1-5,TGTGCCAGCAGCCAAGGACCCCCAGCGGCCCAGCCCCAGCATTTT,CASSQGPPAAQPQHF
TRBD2,TRBV4-3,-,TRBJ2-7,TGCGCCAGCAGCCAAGACGTACTAGCGGAGTCCTACGAGCAGTACTTC,CASSQDVLAESYEQYF
-,TRBV6-5,-,TRBJ1-1,TGTGCCAGCAGCCCAGCAATAAACACTGAAGCTTTCTTT,CASSPAINTEAFF
-,TRBV9,-,TRBJ1-4,TGTGCCAGCAGCGCCCGGGGGGTTAATGAAAAACTGTTTTTT,CASSARGVNEKLFF
-,TRBV21-1,-,TRBJ1-1,TGTGCCAGCAGCAAACGGTGGGCATCCCGCCCTGAAGCTTTCTTT,CASSKRWASRPEAFF
-,TRBV10-3,-,TRBJ1-5,TGTGCCATCAGCCCGACGGCGTCCGTAAATAGCAATCAGCCCCAGCATTTT,CAISPTASVNSNQPQHF
-,TRBV5-4,-,TRBJ2-2,TGTGCCAGCAGCTTACCCGGGACGGCCGGGGAGCTGTTTTTT,CASSLPGTAGELFF
-,TRBV7-9,-,TRBJ2-5,TGTGCCAGCAGCCAACCGGGGCGGTCCCAAGAGACCCAGTACTTC,CASSQPGRSQETQYF
TRBD2,TRBV28,-,TRBJ2-6,TGTGCCAGCAGTTTGGGGGGGAGCTCTGGGGCCAACGTCCTGACTTTC,CASSLGGSSGANVLTF
-,TRBV4-3,-,TRBJ1-1,TGCGCCAGCAGCAACGGGGGCACTGAAGCTTTCTTT,CASSNGGTEAFF
TRBD1,TRBV29-1,-,TRBJ2-1,TGCAGCGTAACTGGGCGGGACAGGGGGCTCTACAATGAGCAGTTCTTC,CSVTGRDRGLYNEQFF
-,TRBV6-5,-,TRBJ2-7,TGTGCCAGCAGACCCGAGGTGAGCGGTGCCTACGAGCAGTACTTC,CASRPEVSGAYEQYF
-,TRBV5-4,-,TRBJ2-1,TGTGCCAGCACCCCCGGAGAGTATGGGAACAATGAGCAGTTCTTC,CASTPGEYGNNEQFF
TRBD2,TRBV4-2,-,TRBJ2-1,TGTGCCAGCAGCGGAACTAGCGGGATACACAATGAGCAGTTCTTC,CASSGTSGIHNEQFF
TRBD1,TRBV27,-,TRBJ1-1,TGTGCCAGCAGTTGGACAGGGGGCGGCACTGAAGCTTTCTTT,CASSWTGGGTEAFF
-,TRBV29-1,-,TRBJ1-1,TGCAGCGTTTCATTTCGTGGGGCCGACCCCAAGAACACTGAAGCTTTCTTT,CSVSFRGADPKNTEAFF
-,TRBV19,-,TRBJ1-5,TGTGCCAGTAGCCGAGATGGGGGGGGAAGCAATCAGCCCCAGCATTTT,CASSRDGGGSNQPQHF
-,TRBV10-1,medium-sized,TRBJ2-3,TGCGCCAGCAGGCCCTGGGGCCCAGATACGCAGTATTTT,CASRPWGPDTQYF
-,TRBV6-6,-,TRBJ1-1,TGTGCCAGCAGTTACCCCGTTCCCATGAACACTGAAGCTTTCTTT,CASSYPVPMNTEAFF
TRBD2,TRBV7-6,-,TRBJ2-3,TGTGCCAGCAGCGTGGGACTAGCGGGAGTTATAGCAGATACGCAGTATTTT,CASSVGLAGVIADTQYF
-,TRBV7-3,-,TRBJ1-1,TGTGCCAGCAGCTTAGGTCCGGGATCAGGGAGCACTGAAGCTTTCTTT,CASSLGPGSGSTEAFF
-,TRBV6-5,-,TRBJ2-7,TGTGCCAGCAGTTTAGAGGCTGATGGGCACGAGCAGTACTTC,CASSLEADGHEQYF
TRBD1,TRBV5-6,-,TRBJ1-4,TGTGCCAGCAGCTTCGGGACAGGGGGTGAAAAACTGTTTTTT,CASSFGTGGEKLFF
-,TRBV28,few,TRBJ2-7,TGTGCCAGCAGTTTTGTCGAAGGTTACGAGCAGTACTTC,CASSFVEGYEQYF
TRBD2,TRBV9,-,TRBJ2-1,TGTGCCAGCAGCGTCGGGACTAGCGGTAACAATGAGCAGTTCTTC,CASSVGTSGNNEQFF